This passage covers 3 T cell receptor beta chains from one sample sequenced in a study of T-cell reconstitution after alpha-beta-depleted transplantation in children (TCRdb year 2016). The library came from PCR. The data were produced on an Illumina HiSeq 2500. To normalize quantification of the TCRbeta repertoire, the TCR libraries were built with molecular barcoding that relied on unique molecular identifiers. TCRdb redid the processing of the public reads, applying fastp at Q25 and MiXCR, and retained in-frame beta chains. Identical CDR3 protein sequences are pooled into one entry, listed with their most common genes and DNA. Across this sample there are about 300,000 distinct CDR3 sequences, with around 10% seen only once. The leading ten clones occupy just under 7.5% of the sample. According to the study, the label for this sample's treatment or condition signals: allogeneic hematopoietic cell transplantation with graft depleted of TCRalphabeta T cells and CD19 B cells.

Sample: PBMCs, taken before TCRalphabeta/CD19-depleted stem cell transplant. The receptors stem from a boy in the first two years of life with acute myeloid leukemia, due to receive a stem cell transplant.

This clonotype is a singleton in its sample. It may be a read error: a sequence one base away is much more abundant. This chain joins TRBV7-2 and TRBJ2-2; D perhaps matches TRBD2 (7 bases). Per the germline V gene, CDR1 is SGHTA and CDR2 is FQGNSA. CDR3 length: 15 residues. CDR3 amino acids: CACSLLGGQTGELFF. The CDR3 nucleotides read TGTGCCTGCAGCCTCCTCGGGGGGCAAACCGGGGAGCTGTTTTTT.

The chain uses TRBV3-1 and TRBJ2-3; perhaps TRBD2 as D (5 bases). V was shortened by 1 base and J by 3 bases, with 14 bases between the two germline ends. There are 16 residues in the CDR3. CDR1 is LGHDT and CDR2 is YNNKEL in the germline V gene (reference sequence). The chain's CDR3 is CASSQARGSVTDTQYF. The CDR3 DNA sequence: TGTGCCAGCAGCCAAGCCCGAGGGAGCGTAACAGATACGCAGTATTTT.

This clonotype was counted many times. The genes are TRBV7-3 and TRBJ2-1; the D gene is possibly TRBD2 (5 bases). There are 16 residues in the CDR3. V was pared by 5 bases and J by 7 bases, with 21 bases between. Per germline, CDR1 SGHTA and CDR2 FQGTGA. Here the CDR3 DNA reads TGTGCCAGCAGCCCGATCGCCGGGGTCCCTAGGAATGAGCAGTTCTTC. This translates into CASSPIAGVPRNEQFF.